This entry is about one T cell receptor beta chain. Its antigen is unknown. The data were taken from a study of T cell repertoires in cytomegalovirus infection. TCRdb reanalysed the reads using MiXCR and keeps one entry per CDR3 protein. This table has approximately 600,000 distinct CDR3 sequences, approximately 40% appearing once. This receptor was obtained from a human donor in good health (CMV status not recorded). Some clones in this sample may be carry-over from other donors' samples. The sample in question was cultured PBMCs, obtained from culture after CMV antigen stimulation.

Here the CDR3 reads CASSLYPVGTGEYEQYF. The CDR3 nucleotides read TGTGCCAGCAGCCTCTATCCGGTTGGGACAGGGGAGTACGAGCAGTACTTC. This chain uses TRBV7-2 with TRBJ2-7; TRBD1 aligns across 10 bases. Looked up from germline, CDR1 is SGHTA and CDR2 is FQGNSA. The junction had 14 bases not matched to a gene; V was cut back by 5 bases and J by 4 bases. The CDR3 runs to 17 residues.